Below, 7 T cell receptor beta chains from the same sample are listed, as sequenced in a study of PD-L1 blockade in urothelial cancer. Measured with immunoSEQ multiplex PCR; TCRdb has only the in-frame clones, and not every one. The repertoire holds some 50,000 clones, with 88% as singletons. The starting material was PBMCs, obtained around atezolizumab (anti-PD-L1) treatment. Every receptor here comes from a man at least 80 years old with urothelial cancer.

V is TRBV5-1 and J is TRBJ2-1, with 9 bases fitting TRBD1. The CDR3 is 16 residues long. Trimming cost V 4 bases and J 8 bases; bases outside gene matches: 13. Per the germline V gene, CDR1 is SGHRS and CDR2 is YFSETQ. The CDR3 is CASSLDPGQGFDEQFF. The CDR3 bases are TGCGCCAGCAGCCTGGACCCGGGACAGGGTTTCGATGAGCAGTTCTTC.

The chain is built from TRBV2 and TRBJ2-3; 16 nucleotides line up with TRBD2. The CDR3 contains 19 residues. J lost 5 bases, V lost 6 bases, and 14 bases had no gene match. Per the germline V gene, CDR1 is SNHLY and CDR2 is FYNNEI. CDR3 loop: CASSSGLAGGPEARDTQYF. DNA for the CDR3: TGTGCCAGCAGCTCGGGACTAGCGGGAGGGCCAGAAGCGAGAGATACGCAGTATTTT.

The CDR3, as DNA: TGCGCCAGCGGGACTAGCGGGAGTGAGTTCTTC. This gives the protein CASGTSGSEFF. The chain links TRBV10-1 to TRBJ2-1; 14 nucleotides match TRBD2. J gave up 14 bases and V 8 bases, and 2 bases lay outside the gene matches. The CDR3 is 11 residues long. CDR1 is WNHNN, CDR2 SYGVQD, per germline (reference sequence).

In nucleotides, the CDR3 is TGCAGCGTTGAAGGAAAGGGGGCGACCTACGAGCAGTACTTC. This translates into CSVEGKGATYEQYF. V is TRBV29-1 and J is TRBJ2-7; 7 bases agree with TRBD1. Germline V gene sequence: CDR1 SQVTM, CDR2 ANQGSEA. V dropped 1 base and J dropped 2; count of bases not matched to a gene: 5. The CDR3 length is 14 residues.

V and J are TRBV29-1 and TRBJ2-3, with D perhaps matching TRBD2 (6 bases). V was trimmed by 4 bases and J by 7 bases, leaving 12 bases between them. The CDR3 is 12 residues long. The germline V gene encodes CDR1 SQVTM and CDR2 ANQGSEA. CDR3 region: CSVVGDSYTQYF. In DNA form, the CDR3 reads TGCAGCGTTGTAGGGGACTCCTATACGCAGTATTTT.

This chain joins TRBV18 and TRBJ2-7, with D possibly being TRBD2 (6 bases). Looked up from germline, CDR1 is KGHSH and CDR2 is LQKENI. Trimming left V 3 bases short and J 9 bases short, with 18 bases between. The CDR3 spans 14 residues. CDR3 residues: CASSPLAEGSAQYF. The CDR3 DNA reads as TGTGCCAGCTCACCCCTCGCGGAGGGTTCGGCGCAGTACTTC.

This chain links TRBV5-4 with TRBJ2-2, with TRBD2 identical over 9 bases. The junction had 7 bases not matched to a gene; V was cut back by 1 base and J by 3 bases. Germline loops: CDR1 SGHNT, CDR2 YYREEE (reference sequence). This CDR3 region has 17 residues. The CDR3 DNA follows: TGTGCCAGCAGCTTGACAAAAGCGGGGGGATACACCGGGGAGCTGTTTTTT. As protein: CASSLTKAGGYTGELFF.